One and the same sample provided the 9 T cell receptor beta chains below, sequenced in a study of glioma-infiltrating T cells after dendritic cell vaccination. Produced via immunoSEQ multiplex PCR; TCRdb's table is partial and in-frame only. The sample has about 100,000 clones, 75% to 85% seen once. The material was blood, obtained before dendritic cell vaccination. These receptors were collected from a human donor with glioblastoma.

This clone came up once. This rearrangement joins TRBV15 to TRBJ1-2, with TRBD1 matching 7 bases. The CDR3 runs 12 residues. Germline CDR1 reads LNHNV; CDR2 reads YYDKDF (reference sequence). Trimming removed 10 bases from V and 5 bases from J; junction bases left unmatched: 7. In DNA, the CDR3 is TGTGCCATATTACAGGGGTTTTATGGCTACACCTTC. Translation: CAILQGFYGYTF.

The chain is built from TRBV6-6 and TRBJ2-7, with 10 bases aligning to TRBD2. Unmatched junction bases numbered 5, after V lost 6 bases and J lost 3 bases. The CDR3 length is 14 residues. Germline V gene sequence: CDR1 MNHNY, CDR2 SVGAGI (reference sequence). This CDR3 is CASRRTSGDYEQYF. CDR3 nucleotides: TGTGCCAGCAGGAGGACTAGCGGAGACTACGAGCAGTACTTC.

The chain recombines TRBV30 with TRBJ1-2, with TRBD1 as a possible D gene (5 bases). The V gene's germline CDR1 is GTSNPN and CDR2 SVGIG (reference sequence). Trimming stripped 0 bases from V and 1 base from J, with 6 bases between. The CDR3 runs to 13 residues. CDR3 protein: CAWSVGHNYGYTF. The CDR3 coding sequence is TGTGCCTGGAGTGTCGGACATAACTATGGCTACACCTTC.

The chain joins TRBV5-4 to TRBJ2-7; TRBD1 aligns across 7 bases. J lost 4 bases, V lost 1 base, and 2 bases had no gene match. The CDR3 totals 13 residues. Per germline, CDR1 SGHNT and CDR2 YYREEE (reference sequence). CDR3 nucleotides: TGTGCCAGCAGCTTGCAGGGGGATTACGAGCAGTACTTC. Translation gives CASSLQGDYEQYF.

The V gene is TRBV9, the J gene TRBJ1-2; 9 bases are shared with TRBD1. Germline values: CDR1 SGDLS, CDR2 YYNGEE. The CDR3 spans 16 residues. The V and J ends lost 4 bases and 6 bases, in that order; junction bases with no gene match: 13. The CDR3 coding sequence is TGTGCCAGCAGCCCCCAAGCAGGACAGGGGAGTCATGGCTACACCTTC. It yields the protein CASSPQAGQGSHGYTF.

The V gene is TRBV19, the J gene TRBJ1-2; 7 bases map to TRBD1. The length of the CDR3 is 13 residues. In germline, CDR1 is LNHDA, CDR2 SQIVND (reference sequence). With V trimmed by 9 bases and J by 1 base, 5 bases remained unmatched. In DNA form, the CDR3 reads TGTGCCAGCCGACAGGGTGGTAACTATGGCTACACCTTC. Residues: CASRQGGNYGYTF.

Comment on this clone: Compared with germline, one end of the junction differs, possibly owing to a read error. The chain employs TRBV6-5 and TRBJ1-1; unclear D gene. Germline V lookup: CDR1 MNHEY, CDR2 SVGAGI. The CDR3 loop spans 14 amino acids. The DNA for the CDR3 is TGTGCCAGCAGGTACTCAGGAGGGAACACTGAAGCTTTCTTT. It translates to CASRYSGGNTEAFF.

CDR3 coding DNA: TGTGCCAGCAGTTTGGGCGCTCCGAACACCGGGGAGCTGTTTTTT. Residues: CASSLGAPNTGELFF. The chain carries TRBV28 and TRBJ2-2, with D hard to call. The CDR3 spans 15 residues. Trimming removed 3 bases from V and 0 bases from J, with 8 bases in between. The germline V gene has CDR1 MDHEN and CDR2 SYDVKM.

The genes are TRBV4-1 and TRBJ2-5; 9 nucleotides line up with TRBD2. Germline V gene data show CDR1 as MGHRA and CDR2 as YSYEKL. V was pared by 4 bases and J by 5 bases, with 5 bases of the junction left unmatched. The CDR3 is made up of 14 amino acids. Here the CDR3 reads CASSPPSGDETQYF. The CDR3 coding sequence is TGCGCCAGCAGCCCCCCTAGCGGGGATGAGACCCAGTACTTC.